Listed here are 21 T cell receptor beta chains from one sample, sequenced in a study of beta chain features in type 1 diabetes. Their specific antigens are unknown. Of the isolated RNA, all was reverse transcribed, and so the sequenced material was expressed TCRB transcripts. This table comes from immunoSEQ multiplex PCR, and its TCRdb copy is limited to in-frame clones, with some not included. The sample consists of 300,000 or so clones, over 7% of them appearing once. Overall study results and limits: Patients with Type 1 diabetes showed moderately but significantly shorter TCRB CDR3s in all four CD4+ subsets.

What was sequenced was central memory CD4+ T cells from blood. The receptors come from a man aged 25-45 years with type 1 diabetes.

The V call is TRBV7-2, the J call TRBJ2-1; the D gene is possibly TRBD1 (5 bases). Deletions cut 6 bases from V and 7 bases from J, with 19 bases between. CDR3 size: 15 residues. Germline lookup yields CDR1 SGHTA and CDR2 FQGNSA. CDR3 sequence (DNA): TGTGCCAGCAGTCGGATCCTACTACCAGGGAATGAGCAGTTCTTC. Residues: CASSRILLPGNEQFF.

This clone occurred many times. The CDR3 DNA sequence: TGTGCCAGCAGCCGACTAGCGGATAGCACAGATACGCAGTATTTT. Protein sequence: CASSRLADSTDTQYF. The rearrangement uses TRBV7-2 and TRBJ2-3; 9 nucleotides match TRBD2. CDR1 and CDR2 (germline): SGHTA, FQGNSA. The CDR3 is 15 amino acids. Trimming removed 5 bases from V and 0 bases from J; junction bases left unmatched: 3.

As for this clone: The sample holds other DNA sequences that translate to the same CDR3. CDR3 protein: CSAENRETQYF. The CDR3 DNA follows: TGCAGTGCGGAGAATAGGGAGACCCAGTACTTC. The gene calls are TRBV20-1 and TRBJ2-5; no reliable D call. Trimming stripped 6 bases from V and 5 bases from J, with 10 bases between. Germline V lookup: CDR1 DFQATT, CDR2 SNEGSKA (reference sequence). The CDR3 is 11 amino acids.

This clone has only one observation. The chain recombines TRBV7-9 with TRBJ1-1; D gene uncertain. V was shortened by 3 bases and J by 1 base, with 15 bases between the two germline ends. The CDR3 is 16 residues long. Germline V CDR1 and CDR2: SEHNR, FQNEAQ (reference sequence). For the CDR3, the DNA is TGTGCCAGCAGCTTTGGTTCCGGGCGGAGGAACACTGAAGCTTTCTTT. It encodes CASSFGSGRRNTEAFF.

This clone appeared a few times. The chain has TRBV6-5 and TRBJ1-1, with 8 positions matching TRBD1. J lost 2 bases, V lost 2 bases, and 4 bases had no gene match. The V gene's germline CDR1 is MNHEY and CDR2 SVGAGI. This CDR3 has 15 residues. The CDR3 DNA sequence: TGTGCCAGCAGTTACCCCGACAGGGGAAACACTGAAGCTTTCTTT. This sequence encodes CASSYPDRGNTEAFF.

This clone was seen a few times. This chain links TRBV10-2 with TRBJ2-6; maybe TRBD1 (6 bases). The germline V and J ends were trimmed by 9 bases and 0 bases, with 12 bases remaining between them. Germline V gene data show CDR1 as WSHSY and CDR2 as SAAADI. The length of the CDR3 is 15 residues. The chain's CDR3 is CASDPGVSGANVLTF. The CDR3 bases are TGCGCCAGTGACCCAGGGGTCTCTGGGGCCAACGTCCTGACTTTC.

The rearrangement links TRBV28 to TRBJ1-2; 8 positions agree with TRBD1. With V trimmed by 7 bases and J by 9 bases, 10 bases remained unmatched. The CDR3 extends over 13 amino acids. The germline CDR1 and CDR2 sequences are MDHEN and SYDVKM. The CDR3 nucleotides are TGTGCCAGCACCATCCCAGGGGGCGGTAGCTACACCTTC. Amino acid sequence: CASTIPGGGSYTF.

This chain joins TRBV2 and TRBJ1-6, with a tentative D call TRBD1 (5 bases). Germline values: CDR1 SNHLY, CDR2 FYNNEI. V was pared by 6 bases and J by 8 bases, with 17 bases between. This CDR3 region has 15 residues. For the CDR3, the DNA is TGTGCCAGCAGACCCCGGGACGGGGAGGATTCACCCCTCCACTTT. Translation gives CASRPRDGEDSPLHF.

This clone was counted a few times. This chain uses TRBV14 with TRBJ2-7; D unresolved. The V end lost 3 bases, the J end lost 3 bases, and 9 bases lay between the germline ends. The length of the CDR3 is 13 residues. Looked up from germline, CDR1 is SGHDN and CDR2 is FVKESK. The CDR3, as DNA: TGTGCCAGCAGCCAGTCACTCCTCTACGAGCAGTACTTC. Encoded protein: CASSQSLLYEQYF.

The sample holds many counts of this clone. Written as DNA, the CDR3 is TGTGCCAGCAGCTTTGGACCCCCGGGGGGGCGGCTTGACGAGCAGTACTTC. Amino acid sequence: CASSFGPPGGRLDEQYF. This chain links TRBV7-2 with TRBJ2-7; 8 bases agree with TRBD2. The length of the CDR3 is 17 residues. Per germline, CDR1 SGHTA and CDR2 FQGNSA. Trimming at V came to 3 bases and at J to 5 bases, leaving 15 bases not matched to a gene.

The CDR3 DNA follows: TGCGCCAGCAGCTTGACACGGTCAGGCGACGAGCAGTACTTC. This gives the protein CASSLTRSGDEQYF. The rearrangement links TRBV5-1 to TRBJ2-7; D is ambiguous. The length of the CDR3 is 14 residues. Germline V gene sequence: CDR1 SGHRS, CDR2 YFSETQ. V was cut by 1 base and J by 5 bases, with 13 bases left in between.

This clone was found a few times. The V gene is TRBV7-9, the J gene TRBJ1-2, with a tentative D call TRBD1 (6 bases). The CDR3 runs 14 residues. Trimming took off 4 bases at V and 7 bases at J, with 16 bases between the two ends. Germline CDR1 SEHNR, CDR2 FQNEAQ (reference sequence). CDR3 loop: CASSSGHGEGGYTF. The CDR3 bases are TGTGCCAGCAGCTCGGGACACGGCGAGGGTGGCTACACCTTC. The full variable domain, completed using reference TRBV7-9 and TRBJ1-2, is DTGVSQNPRHKITKRGQNVTFRCDPISEHNRLYWYRQTLGQGPEFLTYFQNEAQLEKSRLLSDRFSAERPKGSFSTLEIQRTEQGDSAMYLCASSSGHGEGGYTFGSGTRLTVV.

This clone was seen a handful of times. The CDR3 is CASSARQGRYEQYF. The DNA of the CDR3 is TGTGCCAGCAGCGCCCGACAGGGGCGCTACGAGCAGTACTTC. The chain combines TRBV7-2 with TRBJ2-7; 8 positions match TRBD1. V was pared by 5 bases and J by 3 bases, with 6 bases of the junction left unmatched. Germline V CDR1 and CDR2: SGHTA, FQGNSA. This CDR3 spans 14 amino acids.

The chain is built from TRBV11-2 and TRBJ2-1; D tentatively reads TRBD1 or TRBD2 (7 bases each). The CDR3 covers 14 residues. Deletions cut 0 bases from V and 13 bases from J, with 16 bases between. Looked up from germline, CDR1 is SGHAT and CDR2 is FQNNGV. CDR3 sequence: CASSLDLGRDRQFF. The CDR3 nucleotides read TGTGCCAGCAGCTTAGATCTGGGGAGGGACAGACAGTTCTTC. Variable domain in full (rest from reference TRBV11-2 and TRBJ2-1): EAGVAQSPRYKIIEKRQSVAFWCNPISGHATLYWYQQILGQGPKLLIQFQNNGVVDDSQLPKDRFSAERLKGVDSTLKIQPAKLEDSAVYLCASSLDLGRDRQFFGPGTRLTVL.

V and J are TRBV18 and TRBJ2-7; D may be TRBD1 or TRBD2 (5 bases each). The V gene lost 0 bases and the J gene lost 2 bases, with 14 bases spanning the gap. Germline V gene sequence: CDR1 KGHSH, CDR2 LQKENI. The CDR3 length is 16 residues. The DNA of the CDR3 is TGTGCCAGCTCACCACCGGGGGAGCATAATGCCTACGAGCAGTACTTC. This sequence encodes CASSPPGEHNAYEQYF.

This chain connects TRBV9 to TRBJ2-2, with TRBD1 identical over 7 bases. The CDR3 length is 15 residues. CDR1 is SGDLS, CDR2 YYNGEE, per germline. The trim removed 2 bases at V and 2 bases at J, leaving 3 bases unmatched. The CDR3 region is CASSVRDSNTGELFF. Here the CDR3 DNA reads TGTGCCAGCAGCGTCCGGGACAGTAACACCGGGGAGCTGTTTTTT.

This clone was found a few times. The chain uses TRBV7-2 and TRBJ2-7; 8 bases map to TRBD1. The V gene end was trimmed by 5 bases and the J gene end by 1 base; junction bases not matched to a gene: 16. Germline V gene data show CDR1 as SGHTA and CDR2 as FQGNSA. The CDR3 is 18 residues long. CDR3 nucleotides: TGTGCCAGCAGCGCAGAGGACAGGGTTAGGGCCAAGTCCTACGAGCAGTACTTC. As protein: CASSAEDRVRAKSYEQYF.

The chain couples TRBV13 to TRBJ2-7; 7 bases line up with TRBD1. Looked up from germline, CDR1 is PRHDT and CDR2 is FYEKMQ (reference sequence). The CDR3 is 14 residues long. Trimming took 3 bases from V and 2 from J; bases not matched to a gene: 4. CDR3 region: CASSFGQATYEQYF. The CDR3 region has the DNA TGTGCCAGCAGCTTCGGACAGGCCACCTACGAGCAGTACTTC.

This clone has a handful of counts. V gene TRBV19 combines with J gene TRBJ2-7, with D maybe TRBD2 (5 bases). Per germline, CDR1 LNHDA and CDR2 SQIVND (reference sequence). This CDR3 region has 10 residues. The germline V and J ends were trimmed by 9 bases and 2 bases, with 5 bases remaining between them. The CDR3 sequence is CASGTYEQYF. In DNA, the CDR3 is TGTGCCAGCGGGACCTACGAGCAGTACTTC.

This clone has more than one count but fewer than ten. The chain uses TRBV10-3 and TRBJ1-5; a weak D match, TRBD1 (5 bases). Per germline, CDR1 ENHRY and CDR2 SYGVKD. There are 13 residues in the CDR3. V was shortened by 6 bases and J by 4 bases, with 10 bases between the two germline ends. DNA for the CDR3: TGTGCCATCAGCGACGGGGGGAATCAGCCCCAGCATTTT. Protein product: CAISDGGNQPQHF.

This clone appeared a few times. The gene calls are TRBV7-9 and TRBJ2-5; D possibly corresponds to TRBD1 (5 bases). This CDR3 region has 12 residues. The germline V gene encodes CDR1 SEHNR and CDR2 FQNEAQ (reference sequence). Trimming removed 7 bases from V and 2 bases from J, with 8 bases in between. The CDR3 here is CASTTAQETQYF. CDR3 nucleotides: TGTGCCAGCACGACAGCACAAGAGACCCAGTACTTC. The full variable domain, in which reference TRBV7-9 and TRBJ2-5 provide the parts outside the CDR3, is DTGVSQNPRHKITKRGQNVTFRCDPISEHNRLYWYRQTLGQGPEFLTYFQNEAQLEKSRLLSDRFSAERPKGSFSTLEIQRTEQGDSAMYLCASTTAQETQYFGPGTRLLVL.